Following are 9 T cell receptor beta chains from one sample sequenced in a study of cytotoxic CD8 clonotypes in ibrutinib-treated CLL. Libraries were prepared by immunoSEQ multiplex PCR; TCRdb keeps only in-frame clonotypes and omits some of them. The sample consists of around 40,000 clones, roughly 72% of them appearing once. This specimen was PBMCs, taken at disease progression, from a patient treated with ibrutinib. These receptor sequences come from a human donor with chronic lymphocytic leukemia.

The V call is TRBV21-1, the J call TRBJ2-7; the DNA was not used to check the table's D call, TRBD1. TRBV21-1 is marked as a pseudogene. This CDR3 is built from 13 residues. CDR3 amino acids: CASSKGASYEQYF. In nucleotides, the CDR3 is TGTGCCAGCAGCAAAGGGGCCTCCTACGAGCAGTACTTC.

The rearrangement joins TRBV28 to TRBJ1-3; D is perhaps TRBD1 (5 bases). Between the trimmed V and J ends, which lost 6 bases and 2 bases, there was a span of 8 bases. Germline V lookup: CDR1 MDHEN, CDR2 SYDVKM. The CDR3 runs 13 residues. In DNA, the CDR3 is TGTGCCAGCAGGACAGCCACTGGAAACACCATATATTTT. Encoded protein: CASRTATGNTIYF.

The V and J genes are TRBV7-2 and TRBJ2-1; 7 nucleotides match TRBD2. The germline CDR1 and CDR2 sequences are SGHTA and FQGNSA. The length of the CDR3 is 13 residues. With V trimmed by 5 bases and J by 8 bases, 6 bases remained unmatched. The CDR3 region has the DNA TGTGCCAGCAGCACCGACGGGGGGTATGAGCAGTTCTTC. It is translated as CASSTDGGYEQFF. The full variable domain, with the rest looked up from reference TRBV7-2 and TRBJ2-1, is GAGVSQSPSNKVTEKGKDVELRCDPISGHTALYWYRQSLGQGLEFLIYFQGNSAPDKSGLPSDRFSAERTGGSVSTLTIQRTQQEDSAVYLCASSTDGGYEQFFGPGTRLTVL.

The chain couples TRBV6-5 to TRBJ2-3; TRBD2 is a possible D gene (6 bases). Germline CDR1 is MNHEY and CDR2 is SVGAGI. The CDR3 extends over 14 amino acids. V was pared by 6 bases and J by 0 bases, with 10 bases between. The CDR3 is CASRTSTSTDTQYF. In nucleotides, the CDR3 is TGTGCCAGCAGAACTAGCACAAGCACAGATACGCAGTATTTT.

This clone showed up just a few times. V and J are TRBV4-1 and TRBJ2-3; D remains unclear. Trimming left V 3 bases short and J 2 bases short, with 12 bases between. The CDR3 is 15 residues long. Germline CDR1 MGHRA, CDR2 YSYEKL. The CDR3 sequence is CASSQGGQFTDTQYF. CDR3 nucleotides: TGCGCCAGCAGCCAGGGTGGGCAGTTCACAGATACGCAGTATTTT.

The V and J genes are TRBV18 and TRBJ2-2, with TRBD2 as a possible D gene (5 bases). The CDR3 runs to 17 residues. The germline V gene has CDR1 KGHSH and CDR2 LQKENI. The V and J ends lost 2 bases and 3 bases respectively, with 16 bases between them. CDR3 loop: CASSPYRGQVYTGELFF. Written as DNA, the CDR3 is TGTGCCAGCTCACCATACCGCGGGCAGGTTTACACCGGGGAGCTGTTTTTT.

This chain joins TRBV5-6 and TRBJ2-1; 7 positions match TRBD1. CDR3 length: 15 residues. From germline, CDR1 is SGHDT and CDR2 YYEEEE. Trimming at V came to 4 bases and at J to 6 bases, leaving 10 bases not matched to a gene. CDR3 loop: CASSLEGATPNEQFF. The CDR3 nucleotides read TGTGCCAGCAGCCTTGAGGGGGCTACCCCCAATGAGCAGTTCTTC. Combining the CDR3 with reference TRBV5-6 and TRBJ2-1 gives the whole variable domain DAGVTQSPTHLIKTRGQQVTLRCSPKSGHDTVSWYQQALGQGPQFIFQYYEEEERQRGNFPDRFSGHQFPNYSSELNVNALLLGDSALYLCASSLEGATPNEQFFGPGTRLTVL.

This clone showed up just once. The chain has TRBV4-1 and TRBJ2-7; 14 bases match TRBD2. Germline V gene lookup returns CDR1 MGHRA and CDR2 YSYEKL. The CDR3 runs to 16 residues. Trimming removed 2 bases from V and 6 bases from J; junction bases left unmatched: 6. CDR3 DNA sequence: TGCGCCAGCAGCCAAAGGACTAGCGGGAGGCCCCTCGAGCAGTACTTC. This encodes CASSQRTSGRPLEQYF.

This clone was picked up a small number of times. Germline and junction disagree at one end, which may indicate a read error. CDR3 in DNA: TGTGCTAGCAGCTTGAGAGCGGGCCCCAGCAAAAACATTCAGTACTTC. This codes for CASSLRAGPSKNIQYF. The chain uses TRBV7-7 and TRBJ2-4, with D possibly being TRBD2 (6 bases). This CDR3 spans 16 amino acids. In germline, CDR1 is SSHAT, CDR2 FNYEAQ (reference sequence).